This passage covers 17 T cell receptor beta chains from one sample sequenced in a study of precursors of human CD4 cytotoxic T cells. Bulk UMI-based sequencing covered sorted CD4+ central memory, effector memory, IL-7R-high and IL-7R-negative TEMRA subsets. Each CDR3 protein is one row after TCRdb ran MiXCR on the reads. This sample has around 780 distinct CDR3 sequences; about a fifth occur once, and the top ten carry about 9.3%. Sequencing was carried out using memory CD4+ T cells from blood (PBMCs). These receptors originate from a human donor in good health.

This CDR3 reads CSARDRDIGNYGYTF. The DNA for the CDR3 is TGCAGTGCCCGCGACAGGGACATCGGAAACTATGGCTACACCTTC. The V call is TRBV20-1, the J call TRBJ1-2; TRBD1 agrees at 7 bases. The CDR3 totals 15 residues. The V and J ends lost 6 bases and 2 bases, in that order; junction bases with no gene match: 12. The germline gives CDR1 DFQATT, CDR2 SNEGSKA (reference sequence).

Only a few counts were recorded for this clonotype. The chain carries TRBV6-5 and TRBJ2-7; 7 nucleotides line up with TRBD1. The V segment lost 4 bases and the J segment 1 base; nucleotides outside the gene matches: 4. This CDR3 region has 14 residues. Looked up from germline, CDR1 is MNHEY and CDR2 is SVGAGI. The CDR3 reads CASSWQGESYEQYF. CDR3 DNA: TGTGCCAGCAGTTGGCAGGGGGAATCCTACGAGCAGTACTTC.

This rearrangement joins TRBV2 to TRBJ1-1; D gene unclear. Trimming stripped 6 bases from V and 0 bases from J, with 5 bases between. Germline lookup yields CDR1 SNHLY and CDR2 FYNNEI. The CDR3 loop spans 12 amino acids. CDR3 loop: CASRPMNTEAFF. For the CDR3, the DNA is TGTGCCAGCAGGCCTATGAACACTGAAGCTTTCTTT. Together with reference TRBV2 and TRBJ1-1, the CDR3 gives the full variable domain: EPEVTQTPSHQVTQMGQEVILRCVPISNHLYFYWYRQILGQKVEFLVSFYNNEISEKSEIFDDQFSVERPDGSNFTLKIRSTKLEDSAMYFCASRPMNTEAFFGQGTRLTVV.

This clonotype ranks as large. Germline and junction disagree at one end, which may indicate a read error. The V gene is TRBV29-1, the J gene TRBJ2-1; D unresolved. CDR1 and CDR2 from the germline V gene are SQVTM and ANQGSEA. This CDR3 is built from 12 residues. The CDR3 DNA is TGCAGCGTTGAGGGCTCCCACAATGAGCAGTTCTTC. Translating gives CSVEGSHNEQFF.

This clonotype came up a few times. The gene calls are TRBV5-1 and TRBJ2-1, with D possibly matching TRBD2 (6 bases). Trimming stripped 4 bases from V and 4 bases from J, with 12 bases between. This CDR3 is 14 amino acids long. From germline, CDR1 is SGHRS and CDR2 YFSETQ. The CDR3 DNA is TGCGCCAGCAGCACGGGACTTATTTACAATGAGCAGTTCTTC. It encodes CASSTGLIYNEQFF.

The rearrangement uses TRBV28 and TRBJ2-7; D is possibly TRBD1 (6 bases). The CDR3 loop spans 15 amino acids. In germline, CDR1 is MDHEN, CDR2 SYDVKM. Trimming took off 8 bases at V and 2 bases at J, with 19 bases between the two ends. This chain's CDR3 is CASVMGLGAAYEQYF. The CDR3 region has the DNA TGTGCCAGCGTTATGGGTCTGGGGGCGGCCTACGAGCAGTACTTC.

CDR3 nucleotide sequence: TGTGCCACCCGAACCTCCTACGAGCAGTACTTC. It specifies CATRTSYEQYF. The genes are TRBV28 and TRBJ2-7; D unclear. CDR3 length: 11 amino acids. V gave up 10 bases and J gave up 0 bases, with 7 bases separating them. Germline CDR1 MDHEN, CDR2 SYDVKM.

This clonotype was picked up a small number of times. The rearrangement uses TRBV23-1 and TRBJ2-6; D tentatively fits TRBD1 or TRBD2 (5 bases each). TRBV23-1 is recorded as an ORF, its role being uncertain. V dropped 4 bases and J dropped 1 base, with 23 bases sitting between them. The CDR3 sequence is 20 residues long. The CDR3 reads CASSLPRGKTQKSGANVLTF. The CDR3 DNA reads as TGCGCCAGCAGTCTCCCGAGGGGAAAAACTCAAAAATCTGGGGCCAACGTCCTGACTTTC.

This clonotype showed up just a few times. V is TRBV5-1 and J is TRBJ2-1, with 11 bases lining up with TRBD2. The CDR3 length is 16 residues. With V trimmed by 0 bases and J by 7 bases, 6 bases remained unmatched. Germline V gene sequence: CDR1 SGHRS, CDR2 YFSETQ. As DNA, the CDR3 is TGCGCCAGCAGCTTGGGTCTAGCGGGAGGTGGTAATGAGCAGTTCTTC. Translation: CASSLGLAGGGNEQFF.

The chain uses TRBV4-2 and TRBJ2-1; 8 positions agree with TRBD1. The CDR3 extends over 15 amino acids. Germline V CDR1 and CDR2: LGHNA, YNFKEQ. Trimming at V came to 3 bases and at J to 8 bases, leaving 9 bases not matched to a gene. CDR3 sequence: CASSHPGQGGDEQFF. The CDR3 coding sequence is TGTGCCAGCAGCCATCCTGGACAGGGTGGCGATGAGCAGTTCTTC.

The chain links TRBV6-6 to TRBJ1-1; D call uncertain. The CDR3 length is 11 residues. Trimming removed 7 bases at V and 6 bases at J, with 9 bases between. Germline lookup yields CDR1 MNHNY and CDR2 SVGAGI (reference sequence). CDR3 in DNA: TGTGCCAGCACCCTGGAGTCTGAAGCTTTCTTT. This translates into CASTLESEAFF.

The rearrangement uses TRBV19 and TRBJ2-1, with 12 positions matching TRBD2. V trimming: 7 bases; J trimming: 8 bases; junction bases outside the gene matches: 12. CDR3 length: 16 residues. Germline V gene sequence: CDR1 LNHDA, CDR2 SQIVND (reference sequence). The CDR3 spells CASTIEGLAGEDEQFF. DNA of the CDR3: TGTGCCAGTACCATAGAGGGACTAGCGGGTGAGGATGAGCAGTTCTTC.

The CDR3 sequence is CSASRASGLSSYNEQFF. The CDR3 region has the DNA TGCAGTGCTAGTAGGGCTAGCGGATTAAGCTCCTACAATGAGCAGTTCTTC. V is TRBV20-1 and J is TRBJ2-1; 7 bases are shared with TRBD2. Germline CDR1 is DFQATT and CDR2 is SNEGSKA (reference sequence). With V trimmed by 3 bases and J by 0 bases, 11 bases remained unmatched. The CDR3 has 17 amino acids.

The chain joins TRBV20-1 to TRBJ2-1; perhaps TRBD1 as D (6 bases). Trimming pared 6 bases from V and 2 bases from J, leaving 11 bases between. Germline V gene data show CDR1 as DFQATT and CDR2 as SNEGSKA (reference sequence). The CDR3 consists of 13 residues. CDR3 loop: CSAEGQTYNEQFF. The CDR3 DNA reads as TGCAGTGCCGAAGGACAGACCTACAATGAGCAGTTCTTC.

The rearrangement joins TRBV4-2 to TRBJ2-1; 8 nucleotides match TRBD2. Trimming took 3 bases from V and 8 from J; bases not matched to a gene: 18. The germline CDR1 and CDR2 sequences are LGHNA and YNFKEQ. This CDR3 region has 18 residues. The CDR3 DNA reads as TGTGCCAGCAGCCAGACCGCAAGGACGCTCGGGGGGGAGGATGAGCAGTTCTTC. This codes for CASSQTARTLGGEDEQFF.

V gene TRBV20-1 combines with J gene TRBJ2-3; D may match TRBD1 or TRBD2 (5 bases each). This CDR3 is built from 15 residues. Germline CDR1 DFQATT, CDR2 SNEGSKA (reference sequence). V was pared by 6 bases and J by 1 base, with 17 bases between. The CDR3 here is CSAPWGGLRTDTQYF. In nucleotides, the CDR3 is TGCAGTGCACCCTGGGGCGGACTGCGCACAGATACGCAGTATTTT.

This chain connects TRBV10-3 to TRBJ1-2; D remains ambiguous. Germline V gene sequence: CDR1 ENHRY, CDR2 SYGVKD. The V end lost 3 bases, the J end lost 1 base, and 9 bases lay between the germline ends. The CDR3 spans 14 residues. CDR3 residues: CAISDAGSNYGYTF. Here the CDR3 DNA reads TGTGCCATCAGTGACGCCGGTAGTAACTATGGCTACACCTTC.